Listed below are T cell receptor beta chains from one sample, sequenced in a study of shared clonotypes between healthy human individuals. Profiling relied on immunoSEQ multiplex PCR, and the TCRdb table lists in-frame clones only, not all of them. The sample has roughly 200,000 clones, 60% to 75% seen once. Sequenced material: memory CD4+ T cells sorted from blood. These receptors came from a man aged 25 to 40 in good health. Each CDR3 is given with its conserved first and last residue.

j_gene,v_gene,CDR3aa
TRBJ2-3,TRBV7-8,CASRDSGSADTQYF
TRBJ2-7,TRBV6-5,CASGRPGGGTYEQYF
TRBJ2-4,TRBV6-1,CASTLGDKNIQYF
TRBJ1-1,TRBV5-1,CASSGMTANTEAFF
TRBJ1-1,TRBV5-1,CASSIGQNTEAFF
TRBJ2-1,TRBV9,CASSGSGLAGYNEQFF
TRBJ2-7,TRBV27,CASSLKGQGGEQYF
TRBJ2-1,TRBV5-1,CASSLWGSRGSREQFF
TRBJ2-3,TRBV11-2,CASSRGGTQYF
TRBJ2-1,TRBV2,CASSGDRAYNEQFF
TRBJ1-5,TRBV5-1,CASSLDTGHQPQHF
TRBJ2-3,TRBV2,CASKREADTQYF
TRBJ1-1,TRBV28,CASRTGGNTEAFF
TRBJ2-7,TRBV5-4,CASSRGVGRGQYF
TRBJ1-1,TRBV6-6,CASRTFQTEAFF
TRBJ1-5,TRBV12-2,CASRLFRNSNQPQHF
TRBJ1-2,TRBV2,CASSDQGFGYTF
TRBJ2-2,TRBV28,CASSPSGTRGGELFF
TRBJ2-1,TRBV7-3,CASSLPPPGNEQFF
TRBJ1-1,TRBV6-1,CASGFLAEAFF
TRBJ2-2,TRBV6-1,CASSELRQGNVIGELFF
TRBJ2-7,TRBV5-6,CASTGSDRALGEQYF
TRBJ1-1,TRBV28,CASSSGQGSEAFF
TRBJ2-3,TRBV15,CATSRVTGTDTQYF
TRBJ1-3,TRBV5-1,CASSTATGSAGNTIYF
TRBJ2-6,TRBV6-5,CASSYRSSSGANVLTF
TRBJ2-3,TRBV11-3,CASSFTSGTDTQYF
TRBJ2-3,TRBV5-1,CATTRGGSTDTQYF
TRBJ2-3,TRBV29-1,CSVDGFRGLPDTQYF
TRBJ1-3,TRBV11-2,CASSSESAGLAGNTIYF
TRBJ2-7,TRBV5-4,CASSSRGLAGMEQYF
TRBJ2-7,TRBV7-2,CASSRLAGGLHEQYF
TRBJ2-7,TRBV5-1,CASSFPRTGGYEQYF
TRBJ1-1,TRBV30,CAWDYGRGARFRAFF
TRBJ2-7,TRBV27,CASSSPGGDRATEQYF
TRBJ2-2,TRBV5-6,CASSLVQRNTGELFF
TRBJ2-5,TRBV11-2,CASSSRGWTSGVGQETQYF
TRBJ2-5,TRBV2,CASSGERETQYF
TRBJ2-1,TRBV19,CASSISGLSNEQFF
TRBJ1-5,TRBV5-1,CASSLEGGNQPQHF
TRBJ2-3,TRBV5-4,CASSLVGSSTDTQYF
TRBJ2-3,TRBV10-1,CASSALVTDTQYF
TRBJ1-1,TRBV2,CASRVWVGTEAFF
TRBJ1-1,TRBV5-8,CASSYRGSTEAFF
TRBJ2-5,TRBV11-3,CASSLASGNQETQYF
TRBJ2-7,TRBV12-2,CASRNRFILRTSGSPREQYF
TRBJ2-7,TRBV18,CASSSVASVGYEQYF
TRBJ2-2,TRBV7-2,CASSLVARQGITGELFF
TRBJ2-6,TRBV7-9,CAIPGRGSGANVLTF
TRBJ1-2,TRBV5-1,CASSLAAGANYGYTF
TRBJ2-3,TRBV5-1,CASSLVALAGNTDTQYF
TRBJ2-7,TRBV15,CATSRGTGDEQYF
TRBJ2-5,TRBV6-5,CASSMAAKETQYF
TRBJ1-5,TRBV28,CASSLIGGEGNQPQHF
TRBJ2-2,TRBV30,CAWRVAGNTGELFF